This T cell receptor (beta chain) was retrieved from a study of blood T cell repertoires in COVID-19. At the level of the study: From the United States, Italy and Spain came samples of acute and convalescent COVID-19. PBMCs, B-cell-depleted T cells, or T cells provided the cDNA or gDNA that made up the material.

Original handling: By means of reference gene primer amplification, nucleated cell counts were estimated. Profiled with immunoSEQ multiplex PCR; TCRdb holds only in-frame clones, not every one. V and J calls and clone size follow that table, whereas D and trimming were derived from the DNA. Of about 150,000 clones in the sample, about four fifths are singletons; the top ten hold around 15%. Germline-derived CDR1 and CDR2 are SGHTA and FQGNSA. Trimming removed 4 bases from V and 7 bases from J; junction bases left unmatched: 13. This CDR3 comprises 16 residues. This clone was observed a handful of times.

The receptor's source is a human donor with acute or convalescent COVID-19. The donor label of this sample is uncertain. The chain uses TRBV7-2 and TRBJ2-5, with 9 bases lining up with TRBD1. The sequenced sample consisted of peripheral blood. The CDR3 is CASSSPPGQGDRTQYF. CDR3 nucleotide sequence: TGTGCCAGCAGCTCCCCCCCGGGACAGGGTGATCGGACCCAGTACTTC.